This record looks at one T cell receptor beta chain sequence and its context. Its cognate antigen is unknown. These data come from a study of T-cell reconstitution after alpha-beta-depleted transplantation in children. Study findings and constraints: After one year, T-cell counts and TCRbeta diversity mostly came from new T cells. At day 60, the high TCRbeta diversity found in some patients originated from recipient T cells and thymic progenitors that had survived. Several hundred expanded graft clones reportedly were the source of alpha-beta T cells about two months after transplant.

The CDR3 loop spans 13 amino acids. Germline lookup yields CDR1 LGHNA and CDR2 YSLEER. Trimming at V came to 3 bases and at J to 3 bases, leaving 0 bases not matched to a gene. Unique molecular identifiers were incorporated into the prepared TCRbeta library. From the PCR reads, TCRdb called clonotypes with MiXCR, one entry per CDR3 protein. The sample records fewer than 250,000 distinct CDR3 sequences, approximately 19% being singletons. The sequences come from PBMCs, mostly from graft donor cells, collected 360 days after TCRalphabeta/CD19-depleted stem cell transplant. This chain joins TRBV4-3 and TRBJ2-5; 8 bases match TRBD1. The source of this sequence is a male patient aged 2-15 years who had a stem cell transplant for acute lymphoblastic leukemia, so the T cells may come from the graft donor. As DNA, the CDR3 is TGCGCCAGCAGCCAGACAGGGGAAGAGACCCAGTACTTC. Protein sequence: CASSQTGEETQYF.